This T cell receptor (beta chain) stems from a study of T cell changes during pregnancy in multiple sclerosis. Clones were sequenced by immunoSEQ multiplex PCR, and TCRdb holds only the in-frame ones, with some missing. The sample yields fewer than 50,000 clones, under 95% seen once. V trimming: 5 bases; J trimming: 2 bases; junction bases outside the gene matches: 14. CDR1 is SGDLS and CDR2 is YYNGEE in the germline V gene. The CDR3 length is 17 residues. The sequencing here drew on CD8+ T cells from peripheral blood mononuclear cells, taken in the third trimester of pregnancy. This sequence originates from a female donor with multiple sclerosis, enrolled in a pregnancy study. The rearrangement uses TRBV9 and TRBJ2-3, with 7 bases identical to TRBD1. CDR3 bases: TGTGCCAGCAGTCAGACAGGGACCGACTCGGCCACAGATACGCAGTATTTT. It encodes CASSQTGTDSATDTQYF.